This TCR beta chain emerged from a study of blood T cell repertoires in COVID-19. In the study overall: Researchers got acute and convalescent COVID-19 samples from the United States, Italy and Spain. PBMCs, B-cell-depleted T cells, or T cells provided the cDNA or gDNA that made up the material.

Germline CDR1 reads MNHEY; CDR2 reads SMNVEV (reference sequence). The ends were cut back, 5 bases at V and 4 bases at J, with 23 bases in the middle. CDR3 size: 18 residues. Original processing notes: From reference gene primer amplification, estimates of nucleated cell counts were derived. Data came from immunoSEQ multiplex PCR; TCRdb stores just in-frame clones and leaves some out. That table furnishes V, J and clone size, whereas the DNA furnished D and trimming. In the table there are about 47,000 clones, around 86% of which are singletons. The TCR sequence derives from a human donor with acute or convalescent COVID-19. The donor label of this sample is uncertain. This rearrangement joins TRBV27 to TRBJ2-2, with D perhaps matching TRBD1 (6 bases). What was sequenced was peripheral blood. The CDR3 DNA is TGTGCCAGCAGTCCCTTATTGGGTACAGGGAAGGGCACCGGGGAGCTGTTTTTT. It is translated as CASSPLLGTGKGTGELFF.